This T cell receptor (beta chain) was captured by sequencing in a study of identical twins. Whole-study findings and limits: Memory repertoires showed no such pattern, whereas abundant cord blood beta clonotypes carried fewer insertions.

A word on this clonotype: Its target is not known.

TCRdb re-called the 5' RACE reads with MiXCR, one entry per CDR3 protein. The sample consists of under 350,000 distinct CDR3 sequences, 9.5% of them appearing once. The CDR3 extends over 14 amino acids. V shed 0 bases and J shed 3 bases, with 9 bases lying between them. Looked up from germline, CDR1 is MNHEY and CDR2 is SMNVEV (reference sequence). This same sample was also part of a study on yellow fever vaccine responses in identical twins.

The rearrangement joins TRBV27 to TRBJ2-7; D is unclear. This TCR derives from a woman aged 18 to 35 in good health. The sequenced material came from CD8+ T cells sorted from blood. DNA of the CDR3: TGTGCCAGCAGTTTATCAATGGGTCACTACGAGCAGTACTTC. Its protein product is CASSLSMGHYEQYF.